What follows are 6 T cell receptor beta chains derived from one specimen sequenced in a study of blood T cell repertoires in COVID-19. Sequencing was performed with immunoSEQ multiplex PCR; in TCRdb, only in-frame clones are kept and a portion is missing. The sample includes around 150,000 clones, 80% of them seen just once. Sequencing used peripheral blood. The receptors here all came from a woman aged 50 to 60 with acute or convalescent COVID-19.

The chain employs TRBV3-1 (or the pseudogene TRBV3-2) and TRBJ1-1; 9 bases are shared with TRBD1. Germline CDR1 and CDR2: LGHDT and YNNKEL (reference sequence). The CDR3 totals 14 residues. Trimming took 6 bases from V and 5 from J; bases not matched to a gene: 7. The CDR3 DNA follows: TGTGCCAGCAGTCCCACAGGGGGCTTAACTGAAGCTTTCTTT. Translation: CASSPTGGLTEAFF.

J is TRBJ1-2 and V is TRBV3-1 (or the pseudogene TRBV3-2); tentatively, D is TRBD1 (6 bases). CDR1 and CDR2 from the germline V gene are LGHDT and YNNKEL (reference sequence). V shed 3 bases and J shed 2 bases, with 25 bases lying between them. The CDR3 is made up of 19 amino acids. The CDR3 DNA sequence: TGTGCCAGCAGCCATACGACAGGTAAGAATTCCAGCACCAACTATGGCTACACCTTC. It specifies CASSHTTGKNSSTNYGYTF.

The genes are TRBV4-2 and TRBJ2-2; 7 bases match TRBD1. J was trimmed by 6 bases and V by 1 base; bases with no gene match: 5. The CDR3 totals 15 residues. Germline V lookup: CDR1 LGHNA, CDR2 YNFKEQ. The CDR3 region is CASSQAHRGPGELFF. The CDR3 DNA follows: TGTGCCAGCAGCCAAGCCCACAGGGGCCCCGGGGAGCTGTTTTTT.

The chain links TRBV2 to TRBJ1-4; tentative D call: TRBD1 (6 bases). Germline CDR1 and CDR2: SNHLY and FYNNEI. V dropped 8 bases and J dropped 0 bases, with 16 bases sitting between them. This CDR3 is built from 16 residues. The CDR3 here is CASAWGEGATNEKLFF. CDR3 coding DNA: TGTGCCAGCGCATGGGGGGAGGGGGCAACTAATGAAAAACTGTTTTTT.

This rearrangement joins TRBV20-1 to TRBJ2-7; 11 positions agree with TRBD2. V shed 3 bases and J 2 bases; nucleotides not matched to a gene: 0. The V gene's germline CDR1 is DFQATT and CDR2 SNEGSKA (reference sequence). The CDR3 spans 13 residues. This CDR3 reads CSASSGGAYEQYF. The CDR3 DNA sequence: TGCAGTGCTAGTAGCGGGGGGGCCTACGAGCAGTACTTC.

CDR3 loop: CASSLYLPGLAAAPSTDTQYF. The CDR3, as DNA: TGTGCCAGCAGTTTGTATCTACCGGGACTAGCGGCTGCTCCTAGCACAGATACGCAGTATTTT. The chain uses TRBV28 and TRBJ2-3, with 11 bases identical to TRBD2. With V trimmed by 3 bases and J by 0 bases, 17 bases remained unmatched. CDR1 and CDR2 from the germline V gene are MDHEN and SYDVKM. The CDR3 is 21 residues long.